This T cell receptor beta chain was captured by sequencing in a study of Ad26.COV2.S vaccination and SARS-CoV-2 variants. About the research overall: COV1001, an Ad26.COV2.S trial, supplied this vaccine-arm donor.

The CDR3 covers 13 residues. Per the germline V gene, CDR1 is SGDLS and CDR2 is YYNGEE. Trimming took 2 bases from V and 1 from J, leaving 4 bases between them. Data came from immunoSEQ multiplex PCR; TCRdb stores just in-frame clones and leaves some out. The data contain 350,000 to 500,000 clones, approximately 89% of them singletons. Details on this clone: What it recognizes is unknown.

As to treatment: 19 received Ad26.COV2.S at low or high dose, single or two shots; 5 received placebo; per-sample allocation not given. At day 63 after the first vaccine or placebo injection, samples were drawn. Study-wide results and limits: Recipients of either vaccine or placebo displayed similar breadth of non-spike TCRs.

This specimen was peripheral blood, taken in a trial of Ad26.COV2.S vaccine versus placebo. This TCR derives from a person aged 18-65 years who received the Ad26.COV2.S COVID-19 vaccine or a placebo. The chain employs TRBV9 and TRBJ2-1; D remains unclear. CDR3 nucleotides: TGTGCCAGCAGCGTGAGATCCTACAATGAGCAGTTCTTC. It specifies CASSVRSYNEQFF.